This TCR beta chain was found in a study of beta chain features in type 1 diabetes. The study reverse transcribed the entire isolated RNA, so it sequenced expressed TCRB transcripts. The study sequenced naive, central memory and regulatory T cell samples to an average of approximately 3.5 million reads. TCRdb's table, derived via immunoSEQ multiplex PCR, lists solely in-frame clones and lacks some. The data contain around 310,000 clones, 8% to 13% of them singletons. Note on this clone: Antigen: not known.

Looked up from germline, CDR1 is SGDLS and CDR2 is YYNGEE. J gave up 3 bases and V 4 bases, and 7 bases lay outside the gene matches. The CDR3 is 15 residues long. Points from the study as a whole: Unsettled here was the matter of whether HLA type influences TCRB rearrangement. Among all four CD4+ subsets, Type 1 diabetes patients had TCRB CDR3s that were moderately but significantly shorter.

V is TRBV9 and J is TRBJ2-7, with 10 positions matching TRBD2. The sample consisted of naive CD4+ T cells from blood. The clonotype comes from a young woman in good health. The CDR3 here is CASSPTGTSVYEQYF. For the CDR3, the DNA is TGTGCCAGCAGCCCAACCGGGACTAGCGTCTACGAGCAGTACTTC. The full variable domain, rest sourced from reference TRBV9 and TRBJ2-7, is DSGVTQTPKHLITATGQRVTLRCSPRSGDLSVYWYQQSLDQGLQFLIQYYNGEERAKGNILERFSAQQFPDLHSELNLSSLELGDSALYFCASSPTGTSVYEQYFGPGTRLTVT.